This passage covers 10 T cell receptor beta chains from one sample sequenced in a study of T cells expressing NK-cell markers. Each CDR3 protein gets one entry in TCRdb, which reprocessed the 5' RACE reads and gives no DNA. The table counts more than 400,000 distinct CDR3 sequences; 6% to 9.5% lies in the top ten. Sequencing used blood T cells: a sorted CD56 or NKG2C T cell subset, CD4+ or CD8+ T cells, or bulk PBMC T cells (not recorded which). Receptors were obtained from a woman aged 18-70 years in good health.

The J gene is TRBJ2-1, the V gene TRBV20-1; TCRdb calls TRBD1, which cannot be checked without DNA. The V gene's germline CDR1 is DFQATT and CDR2 SNEGSKA (reference sequence). The CDR3 runs to 13 residues. This CDR3 reads CSARDLGGGEQFF.

CDR3 in amino acids: CASSPQKASSYNSPLHF. The gene calls are TRBV18 and TRBJ1-6. Germline V gene sequence: CDR1 KGHSH, CDR2 LQKENI. The CDR3 covers 17 residues.

The CDR3 spells CASTYPMGEQYF. V and J are TRBV12-3 or TRBV12-4 and TRBJ2-7. This CDR3 region has 12 residues.

The rearrangement links TRBV2 to TRBJ2-2. The CDR3 length is 13 residues. Germline V gene sequence: CDR1 SNHLY, CDR2 FYNNEI. This chain's CDR3 is CASSVAYPGELFF.

This sequence joins TRBV14 and TRBJ2-1; absent DNA, TCRdb's TRBD1 call cannot be checked. CDR3 length: 15 residues. From germline, CDR1 is SGHDN and CDR2 FVKESK. CDR3 loop: CASSPDPRNYNEQFF.

The chain has TRBV5-1 and TRBJ1-1. The germline V gene has CDR1 SGHRS and CDR2 YFSETQ. The CDR3 runs 14 residues. CDR3 loop: CASSLSRMNTEAFF.

The chain has TRBV15 and TRBJ2-3; TCRdb gives TRBD2 as the D gene, but with no DNA this cannot be confirmed. CDR3 length equals 16 residues. Germline lookup yields CDR1 LNHNV and CDR2 YYDKDF (reference sequence). The CDR3 is CATSIRAGWSTDTQYF.

V usage is TRBV11-2 and J usage is TRBJ1-2. The CDR3 runs to 14 residues. CDR1 is SGHAT, CDR2 FQNNGV, per germline. The CDR3 reads CASSLDPAAAGYTF.

J is TRBJ2-6 and V is TRBV12-3 or TRBV12-4. The CDR3 loop spans 15 amino acids. This CDR3 is CASTLRVSGANVLTF.

The chain couples TRBV18 to TRBJ2-7; the TCRdb D gene call, TRBD2, has no DNA to confirm it. Germline-derived CDR1 and CDR2 are KGHSH and LQKENI. There are 15 residues in the CDR3. CDR3 region: CASSPPSGSSYEQYF.